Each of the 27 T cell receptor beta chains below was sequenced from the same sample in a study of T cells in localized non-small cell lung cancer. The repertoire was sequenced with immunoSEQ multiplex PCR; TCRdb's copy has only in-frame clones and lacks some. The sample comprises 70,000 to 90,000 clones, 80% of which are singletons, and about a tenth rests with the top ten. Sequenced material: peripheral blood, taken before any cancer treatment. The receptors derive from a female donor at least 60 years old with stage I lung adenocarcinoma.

The CDR3 DNA sequence: TGTGCCAGCAGCTCCGGGACAGGGCGGACCGGGGAGCTGTTTTTT. Its translation: CASSSGTGRTGELFF. The V call is TRBV7-8, the J call TRBJ2-2; the match to TRBD1 covers 9 bases. The V and J ends lost 4 bases and 5 bases, in that order; junction bases with no gene match: 5. Germline CDR1 is SGHVS and CDR2 is FQNEAQ. The CDR3 runs to 15 residues.

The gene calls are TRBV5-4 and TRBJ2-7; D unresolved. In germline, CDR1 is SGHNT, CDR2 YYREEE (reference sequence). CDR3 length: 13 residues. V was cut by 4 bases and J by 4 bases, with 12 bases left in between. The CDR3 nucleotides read TGTGCCAGCAGCCATGGTTCCGCTTACGAGCAGTACTTC. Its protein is CASSHGSAYEQYF.

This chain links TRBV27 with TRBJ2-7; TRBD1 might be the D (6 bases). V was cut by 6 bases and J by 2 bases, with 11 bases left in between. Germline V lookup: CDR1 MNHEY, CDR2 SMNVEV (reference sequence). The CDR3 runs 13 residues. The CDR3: CASRRTAPYEQYF. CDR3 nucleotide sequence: TGTGCCAGCAGGCGGACAGCCCCCTACGAGCAGTACTTC.

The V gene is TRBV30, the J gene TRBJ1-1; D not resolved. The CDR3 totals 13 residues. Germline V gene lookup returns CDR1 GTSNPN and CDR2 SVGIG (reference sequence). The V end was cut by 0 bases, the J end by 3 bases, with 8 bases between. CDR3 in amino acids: CAWSVKRDTEAFF. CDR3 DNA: TGTGCCTGGAGTGTAAAGAGGGACACTGAAGCTTTCTTT. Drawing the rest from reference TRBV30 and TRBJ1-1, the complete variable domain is SQTIHQWPATLVQPVGSPLSLECTVEGTSNPNLYWYRQAAGRGLQLLFYSVGIGQISSEVPQNLSASRPQDRQFILSSKKLLLSDSGFYLCAWSVKRDTEAFFGQGTRLTVV.

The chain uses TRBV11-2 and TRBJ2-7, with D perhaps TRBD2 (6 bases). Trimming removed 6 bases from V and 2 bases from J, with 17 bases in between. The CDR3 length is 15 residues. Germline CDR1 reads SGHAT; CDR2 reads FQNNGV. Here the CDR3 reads CASRGLWSPTYEQYF. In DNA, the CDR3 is TGTGCCAGCAGGGGACTTTGGAGTCCGACCTACGAGCAGTACTTC.

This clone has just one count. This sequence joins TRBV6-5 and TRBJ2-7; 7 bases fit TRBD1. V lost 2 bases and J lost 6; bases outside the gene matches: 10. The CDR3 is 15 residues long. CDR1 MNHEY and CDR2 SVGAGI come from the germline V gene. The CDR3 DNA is TGTGCCAGCAGTTACCCGACAGGGTTGGTGTCCGAGCAGTACTTC. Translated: CASSYPTGLVSEQYF.

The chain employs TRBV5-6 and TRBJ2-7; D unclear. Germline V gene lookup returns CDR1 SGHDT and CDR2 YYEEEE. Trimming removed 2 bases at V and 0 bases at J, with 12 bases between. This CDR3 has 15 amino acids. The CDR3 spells CASSFLKQSSYEQYF. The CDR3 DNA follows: TGTGCCAGCAGCTTCCTCAAACAGAGCTCCTACGAGCAGTACTTC.

The CDR3 region has the DNA TGTGCCAGCAGCGTCGCGCAGGCAGCCTACGAGCAGTACTTC. Its translation is CASSVAQAAYEQYF. This chain joins TRBV7-2 and TRBJ2-7, with no clear D. This CDR3 is 14 amino acids long. Looked up from germline, CDR1 is SGHTA and CDR2 is FQGNSA. V was trimmed by 5 bases and J by 2 bases, leaving 13 bases between them.

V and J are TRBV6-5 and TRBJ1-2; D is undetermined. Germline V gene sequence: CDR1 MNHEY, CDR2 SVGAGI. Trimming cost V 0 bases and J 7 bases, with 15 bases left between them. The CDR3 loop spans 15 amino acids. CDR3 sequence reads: CASSYSVQPYGGYTF. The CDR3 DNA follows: TGTGCCAGCAGTTACTCCGTGCAGCCCTACGGTGGCTACACCTTC.

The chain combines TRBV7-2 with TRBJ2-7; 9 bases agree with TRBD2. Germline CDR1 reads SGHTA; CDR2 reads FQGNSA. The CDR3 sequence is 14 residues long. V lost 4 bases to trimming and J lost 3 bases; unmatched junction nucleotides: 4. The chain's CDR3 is CASSYLSGSYEQYF. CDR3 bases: TGTGCCAGCAGCTACCTTAGCGGGAGCTACGAGCAGTACTTC.

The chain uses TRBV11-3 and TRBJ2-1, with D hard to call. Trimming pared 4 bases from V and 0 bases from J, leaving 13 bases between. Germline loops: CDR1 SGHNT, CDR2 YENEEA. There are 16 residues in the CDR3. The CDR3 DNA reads TGTGCCAGCAGCTCCTCGGGCCAGAGCTCCTACAATGAGCAGTTCTTC. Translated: CASSSSGQSSYNEQFF. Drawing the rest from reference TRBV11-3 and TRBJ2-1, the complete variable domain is EAGVVQSPRYKIIEKKQPVAFWCNPISGHNTLYWYLQNLGQGPELLIRYENEEAVDDSQLPKDRFSAERLKGVDSTLKIQPAELGDSAVYLCASSSSGQSSYNEQFFGPGTRLTVL.

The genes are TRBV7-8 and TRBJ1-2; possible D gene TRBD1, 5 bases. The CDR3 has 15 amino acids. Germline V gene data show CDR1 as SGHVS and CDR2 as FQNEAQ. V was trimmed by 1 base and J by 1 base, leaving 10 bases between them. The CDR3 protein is CASSLGDRLNYGYTF. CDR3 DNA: TGTGCCAGCAGCTTAGGGGACCGACTTAACTATGGCTACACCTTC.

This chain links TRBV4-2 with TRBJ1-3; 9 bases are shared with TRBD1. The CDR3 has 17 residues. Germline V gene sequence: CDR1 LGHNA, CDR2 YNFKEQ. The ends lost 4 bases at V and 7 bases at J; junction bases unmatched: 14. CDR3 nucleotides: TGTGCCAGCAGCCCACGCGTCGGGACAGGGAAGATTAACACCATATATTTT. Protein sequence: CASSPRVGTGKINTIYF.

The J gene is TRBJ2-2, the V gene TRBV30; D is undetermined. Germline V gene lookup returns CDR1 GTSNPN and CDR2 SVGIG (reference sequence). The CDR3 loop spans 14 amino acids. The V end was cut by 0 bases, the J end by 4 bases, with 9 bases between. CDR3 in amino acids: CAWSVGRFTGELFF. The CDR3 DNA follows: TGTGCCTGGAGTGTGGGAAGGTTCACCGGGGAGCTGTTTTTT.

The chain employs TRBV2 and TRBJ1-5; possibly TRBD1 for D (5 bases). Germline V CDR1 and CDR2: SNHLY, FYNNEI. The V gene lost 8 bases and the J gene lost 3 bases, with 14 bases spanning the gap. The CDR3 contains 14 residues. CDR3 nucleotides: TGTGCCAGCCGAATGGGGGTATCCAATCAGCCCCAGCATTTT. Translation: CASRMGVSNQPQHF. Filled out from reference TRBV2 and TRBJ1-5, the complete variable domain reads EPEVTQTPSHQVTQMGQEVILRCVPISNHLYFYWYRQILGQKVEFLVSFYNNEISEKSEIFDDQFSVERPDGSNFTLKIRSTKLEDSAMYFCASRMGVSNQPQHFGDGTRLSIL.

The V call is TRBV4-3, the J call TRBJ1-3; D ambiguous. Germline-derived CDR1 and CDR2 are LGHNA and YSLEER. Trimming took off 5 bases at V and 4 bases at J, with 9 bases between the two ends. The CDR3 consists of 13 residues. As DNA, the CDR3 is TGCGCCAGCAGCAACTTCGGAGGAAACACCATATATTTT. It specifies CASSNFGGNTIYF.

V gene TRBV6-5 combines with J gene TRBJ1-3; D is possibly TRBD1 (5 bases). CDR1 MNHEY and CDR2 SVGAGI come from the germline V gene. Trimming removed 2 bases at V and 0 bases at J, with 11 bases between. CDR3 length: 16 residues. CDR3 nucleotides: TGTGCCAGCAGTTACGCAGGGTTTCACTCTGGAAACACCATATATTTT. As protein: CASSYAGFHSGNTIYF.

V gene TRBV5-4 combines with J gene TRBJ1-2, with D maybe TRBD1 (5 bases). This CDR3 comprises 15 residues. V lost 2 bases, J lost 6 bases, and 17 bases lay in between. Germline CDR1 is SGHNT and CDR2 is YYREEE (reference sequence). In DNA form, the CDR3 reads TGTGCCAGCAGCTTTGGGGGACCACTTAGGGATGGCTACACCTTC. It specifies CASSFGGPLRDGYTF. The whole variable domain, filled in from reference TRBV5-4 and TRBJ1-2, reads ETGVTQSPTHLIKTRGQQVTLRCSSQSGHNTVSWYQQALGQGPQFIFQYYREEENGRGNFPPRFSGLQFPNYSSELNVNALELDDSALYLCASSFGGPLRDGYTFGSGTRLTVV.

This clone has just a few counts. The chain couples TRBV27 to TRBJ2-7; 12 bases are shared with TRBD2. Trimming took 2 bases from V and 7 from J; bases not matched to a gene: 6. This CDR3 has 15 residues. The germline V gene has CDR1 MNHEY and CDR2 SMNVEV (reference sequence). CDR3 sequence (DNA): TGTGCCAGCAGTTTAACTAGCGGGGGGCCTAGGGAGCAGTACTTC. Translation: CASSLTSGGPREQYF.

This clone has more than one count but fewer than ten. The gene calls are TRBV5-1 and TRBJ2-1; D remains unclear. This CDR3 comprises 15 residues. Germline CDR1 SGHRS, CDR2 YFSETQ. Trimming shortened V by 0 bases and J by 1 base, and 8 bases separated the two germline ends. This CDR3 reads CASSLGAGSYNEQFF. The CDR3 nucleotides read TGCGCCAGCAGCTTGGGAGCCGGTTCCTACAATGAGCAGTTCTTC.

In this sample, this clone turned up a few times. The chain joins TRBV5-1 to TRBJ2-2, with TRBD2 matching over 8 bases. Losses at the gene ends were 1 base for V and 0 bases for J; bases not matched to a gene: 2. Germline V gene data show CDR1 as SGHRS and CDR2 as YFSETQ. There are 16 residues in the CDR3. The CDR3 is CASSLQLAANTGELFF. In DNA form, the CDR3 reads TGCGCCAGCAGCTTGCAACTAGCGGCGAACACCGGGGAGCTGTTTTTT.

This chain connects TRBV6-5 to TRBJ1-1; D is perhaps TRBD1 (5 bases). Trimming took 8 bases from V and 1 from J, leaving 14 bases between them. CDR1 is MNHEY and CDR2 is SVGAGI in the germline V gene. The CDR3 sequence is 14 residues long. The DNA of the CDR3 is TGTGCCAGCCTACGGCGACAGAAGAACACTGAAGCTTTCTTT. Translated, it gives CASLRRQKNTEAFF.

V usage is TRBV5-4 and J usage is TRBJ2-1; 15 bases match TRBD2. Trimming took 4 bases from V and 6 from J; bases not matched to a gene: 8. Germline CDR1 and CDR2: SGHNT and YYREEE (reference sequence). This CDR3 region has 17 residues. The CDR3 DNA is TGTGCCAGCAGCAAAGTGGGGACTAGCGGGAGGTCCAATGAGCAGTTCTTC. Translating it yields CASSKVGTSGRSNEQFF. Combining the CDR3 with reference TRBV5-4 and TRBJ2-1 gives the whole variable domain ETGVTQSPTHLIKTRGQQVTLRCSSQSGHNTVSWYQQALGQGPQFIFQYYREEENGRGNFPPRFSGLQFPNYSSELNVNALELDDSALYLCASSKVGTSGRSNEQFFGPGTRLTVL.

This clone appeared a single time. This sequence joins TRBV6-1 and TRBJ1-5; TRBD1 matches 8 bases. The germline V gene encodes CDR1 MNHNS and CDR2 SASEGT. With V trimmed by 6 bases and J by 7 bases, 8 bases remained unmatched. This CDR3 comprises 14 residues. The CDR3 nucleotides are TGTGCCAGCAGCGAGGGGACAGGCTTGCAGCCCCAGCATTTT. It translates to CASSEGTGLQPQHF.

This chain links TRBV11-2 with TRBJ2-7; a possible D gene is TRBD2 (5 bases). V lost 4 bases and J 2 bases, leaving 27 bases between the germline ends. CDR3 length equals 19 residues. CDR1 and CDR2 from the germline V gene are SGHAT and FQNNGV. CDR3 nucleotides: TGTGCCAGCAGCTCCGAACTAGTCACCGTCCGTCTTCGAACCTACGAGCAGTACTTC. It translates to CASSSELVTVRLRTYEQYF.

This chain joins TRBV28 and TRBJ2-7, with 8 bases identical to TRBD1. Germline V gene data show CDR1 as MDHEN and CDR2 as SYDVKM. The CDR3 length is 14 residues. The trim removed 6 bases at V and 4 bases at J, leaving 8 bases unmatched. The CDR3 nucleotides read TGTGCCAGCAGCCTGGACAGGGTGAGGTACGAGCAGTACTTC. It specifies CASSLDRVRYEQYF. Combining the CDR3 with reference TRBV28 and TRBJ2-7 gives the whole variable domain DVKVTQSSRYLVKRTGEKVFLECVQDMDHENMFWYRQDPGLGLRLIYFSYDVKMKEKGDIPEGYSVSREKKERFSLILESASTNQTSMYLCASSLDRVRYEQYFGPGTRLTVT.

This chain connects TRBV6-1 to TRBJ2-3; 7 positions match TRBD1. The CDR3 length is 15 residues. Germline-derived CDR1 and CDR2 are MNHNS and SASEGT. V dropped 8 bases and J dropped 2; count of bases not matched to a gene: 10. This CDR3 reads CASLIQGSFTDTQYF. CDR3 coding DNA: TGTGCCAGCCTGATACAGGGGTCTTTCACAGATACGCAGTATTTT.